The clone carrying this TCR beta chain appeared a single time. Its target is unknown. Random hexamers were used to reverse transcribe an amount of about 0.45 to 1 ug RNA. Multiplex PCR with immunoSEQ amplified the TCR beta CDR3 across 54 Vbeta and 13 Jbeta. MiXCR was run by TCRdb on the immunoSEQ multiplex PCR reads, yielding one entry per CDR3 protein. Among about 140,000 distinct CDR3 sequences listed, around 93% were seen once. This sample was taken from a study of CD8 T cells in Susac syndrome. Trimming took off 4 bases at V and 1 base at J, with 7 bases between the two ends. This CDR3 contains 14 residues. Findings and limits, study-wide: None of the CD4+ T cell repertoires in Susac syndrome showed clonal expansion.

This TCR derives from a human donor with Susac syndrome. The chain links TRBV12-3 or TRBV12-4 to TRBJ2-2; D not resolved. Sequences were obtained from CD4+ T cells from PBMCs. This CDR3 reads CASSYLGNTGELFF. The CDR3, as DNA: TGTGCCAGCAGTTATCTGGGGAACACCGGGGAGCTGTTTTTT.